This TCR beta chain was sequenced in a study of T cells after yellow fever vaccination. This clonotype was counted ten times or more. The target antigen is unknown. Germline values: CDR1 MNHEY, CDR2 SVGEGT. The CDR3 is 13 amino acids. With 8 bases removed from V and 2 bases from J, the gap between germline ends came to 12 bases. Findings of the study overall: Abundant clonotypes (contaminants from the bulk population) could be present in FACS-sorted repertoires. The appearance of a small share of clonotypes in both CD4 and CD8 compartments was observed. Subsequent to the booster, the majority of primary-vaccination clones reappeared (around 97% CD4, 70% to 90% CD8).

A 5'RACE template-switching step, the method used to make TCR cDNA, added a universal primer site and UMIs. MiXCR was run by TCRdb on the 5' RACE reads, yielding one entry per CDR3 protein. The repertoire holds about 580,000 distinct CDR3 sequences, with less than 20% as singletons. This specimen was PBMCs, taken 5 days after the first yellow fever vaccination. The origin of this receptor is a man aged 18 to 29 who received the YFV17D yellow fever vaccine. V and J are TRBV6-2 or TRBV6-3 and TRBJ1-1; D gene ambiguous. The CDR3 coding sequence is TGTGCCAGCCTGCGATGGCCAAACACTGAAGCTTTCTTT. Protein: CASLRWPNTEAFF.